This T cell receptor (beta chain) was identified during a study of T-cell reconstitution after alpha-beta-depleted transplantation in children. Preparing the TCRbeta library involved the use of unique molecular identifiers. TCRdb re-called the PCR reads through MiXCR, storing one row per CDR3 protein. This repertoire shows 300,000 or so distinct CDR3 sequences, about a tenth found once; its top ten account for 10%. This clonotype appeared many times. V dropped 0 bases and J dropped 4 bases, with 19 bases sitting between them. The CDR3 covers 16 residues. Germline values: CDR1 DFQATT, CDR2 SNEGSKA (reference sequence).

This clonotype originated in a human donor who donated a stem cell graft to a child with SCID. V gene TRBV20-1 combines with J gene TRBJ2-7; weak D call: TRBD2 (6 bases). Sequenced material: PBMCs from the stem cell graft donor, taken from the stem cell graft. CDR3 in amino acids: CSAREGEGLKFYEQYF. As DNA, the CDR3 is TGCAGTGCTAGAGAGGGGGAAGGACTAAAATTTTACGAGCAGTACTTC.